The 2 T cell receptor beta chains below were found in one sample sequenced in a study of blood T cell repertoires in COVID-19. The protocol was immunoSEQ multiplex PCR, while the TCRdb copy is restricted to in-frame clones and leaves out a portion. This sample has approximately 240,000 clones; around 90% occur once, and the top ten carry about 6%. Sequencing was carried out using PBMCs or T cells enriched from blood (not recorded which). Receptor source: a young woman with acute COVID-19.

CDR3 DNA sequence: TGTGCCAGCAGTTTACAGGTCTCTGGAAACACCATATATTTT. Amino acid sequence: CASSLQVSGNTIYF. The chain uses TRBV28 and TRBJ1-3; D gene uncertain. The germline V gene has CDR1 MDHEN and CDR2 SYDVKM. V lost 2 bases, J lost 0 bases, and 5 bases lay in between. The CDR3 has 14 residues. Drawing the rest from reference TRBV28 and TRBJ1-3, the complete variable domain is DVKVTQSSRYLVKRTGEKVFLECVQDMDHENMFWYRQDPGLGLRLIYFSYDVKMKEKGDIPEGYSVSREKKERFSLILESASTNQTSMYLCASSLQVSGNTIYFGEGSWLTVV.

The chain recombines TRBV3-1 (or the pseudogene TRBV3-2) with TRBJ2-5, with D uncertain. This CDR3 has 12 residues. V was cut by 1 base and J by 5 bases, with 5 bases left in between. Germline loops: CDR1 LGHDT, CDR2 YNNKEL (reference sequence). The CDR3 DNA sequence: TGTGCCAGCAGCCAAGTCGTGGAGACCCAGTACTTC. This translates into CASSQVVETQYF.